This T cell receptor beta chain derives from a study of memory CD4+ T cells and cytomegalovirus serostatus. Background on the study: Donors were healthy Belgian adults, about ten CMV seropositive and about two dozen seronegative.

Clones were read by immunoSEQ multiplex PCR, and TCRdb kept only the in-frame ones, dropping some. The top ten hold roughly 0.8% of the sample, which has about 80,000 clones, 65% to 85% seen once. This CDR3 contains 14 residues. Per germline, CDR1 LNHDA and CDR2 SQIVND (reference sequence). The ends were cut back, 5 bases at V and 7 bases at J, with 18 bases in the middle. The sort gate was single viable CD3+CD4+CD8-CD45RO+ cells for memory CD4+ T cells. The TCR sequence derives from an adult in good health and CMV-seronegative. Sequenced material: memory CD4+ T cells from blood. V gene TRBV19 combines with J gene TRBJ2-7, with a possible D match to TRBD2 (6 bases). The CDR3 DNA is TGTGCCAGTAGTTTGGGGGACTCCCGGGGGGAGCAGTACTTC. It codes for CASSLGDSRGEQYF.